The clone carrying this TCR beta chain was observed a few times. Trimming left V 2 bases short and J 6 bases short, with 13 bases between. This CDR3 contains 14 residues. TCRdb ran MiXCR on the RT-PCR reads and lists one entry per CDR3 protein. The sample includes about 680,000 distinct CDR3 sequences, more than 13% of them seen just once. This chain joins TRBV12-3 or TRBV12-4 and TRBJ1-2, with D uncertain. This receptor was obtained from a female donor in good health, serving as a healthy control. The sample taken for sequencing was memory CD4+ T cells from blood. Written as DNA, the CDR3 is TGTGCCAGCAGTTTATCCCGGACCGGCCATGGCTACACCTTC. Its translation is CASSLSRTGHGYTF.